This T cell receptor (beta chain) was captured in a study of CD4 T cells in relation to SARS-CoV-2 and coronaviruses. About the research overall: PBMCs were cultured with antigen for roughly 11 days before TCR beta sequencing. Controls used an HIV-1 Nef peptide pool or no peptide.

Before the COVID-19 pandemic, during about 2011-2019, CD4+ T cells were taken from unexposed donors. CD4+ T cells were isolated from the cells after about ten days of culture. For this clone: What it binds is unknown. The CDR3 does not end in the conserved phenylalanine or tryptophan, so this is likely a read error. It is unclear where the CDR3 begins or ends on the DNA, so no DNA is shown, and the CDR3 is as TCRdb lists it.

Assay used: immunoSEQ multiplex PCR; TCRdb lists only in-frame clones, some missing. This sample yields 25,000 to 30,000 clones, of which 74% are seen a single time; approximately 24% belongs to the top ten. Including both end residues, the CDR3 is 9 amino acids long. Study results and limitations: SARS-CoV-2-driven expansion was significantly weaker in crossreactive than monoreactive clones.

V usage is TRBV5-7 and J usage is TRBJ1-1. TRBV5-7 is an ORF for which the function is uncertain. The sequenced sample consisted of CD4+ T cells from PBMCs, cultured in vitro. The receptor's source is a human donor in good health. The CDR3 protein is CASSLSTPP.